This TCR beta chain was observed in a study of beta chain features in type 1 diabetes. Background on the study: Sorted cells examined across all samples numbered 107,917,701.

In its sample, this clone was seen a few times. Its cognate antigen is unknown. General study findings and limits: An over-representation of cells with high TCR expression could result from cDNA sequencing.

Expressed TCRB transcripts were sequenced, since all the RNA that had been isolated was reverse transcribed. Profiled with immunoSEQ multiplex PCR; TCRdb holds only in-frame clones, not every one. The repertoire includes over 150,000 clones, around 8% of them detected once, and 0.5% to 0.65% sits in the top ten. All sorted populations exceeded 95% purity. CDR3 length: 13 amino acids. The germline V gene has CDR1 MNHNY and CDR2 SVGAGI (reference sequence). The V end lost 2 bases, the J end lost 4 bases, and 8 bases lay between the germline ends. The chain combines TRBV6-6 with TRBJ2-5; a weak D match, TRBD2 (5 bases). The sample comprised central memory CD4+ T cells from blood. This TCR was sampled from a man younger than 35 in good health. CDR3 sequence reads: CASSYDYRETQYF. The CDR3 nucleotides read TGTGCCAGCAGTTACGACTATCGAGAGACCCAGTACTTC.